The 3 T cell receptor beta chains given below trace back to one sample, sequenced in a study of blood T cell repertoires in COVID-19. Sequencing used immunoSEQ multiplex PCR; TCRdb keeps in-frame clones, though not all of them. Seen here are some 83,000 clones, roughly 89% observed once, and the top ten hold about 3.8%. The sample was peripheral blood. The receptors derive from a man between 45 and 60 years old with acute or convalescent COVID-19.

The genes are TRBV11-3 and TRBJ2-3; perhaps TRBD1 as D (6 bases). Germline loops: CDR1 SGHNT, CDR2 YENEEA. This CDR3 is 13 amino acids long. Trimming left V 5 bases short and J 6 bases short, with 12 bases between. CDR3 residues: CASSEGHWDTQYF. The CDR3 coding sequence is TGTGCCAGCAGCGAGGGACATTGGGATACGCAGTATTTT.

The chain links TRBV30 to TRBJ2-3; D is uncertain. The germline gives CDR1 GTSNPN, CDR2 SVGIG (reference sequence). Trimming cost V 3 bases and J 0 bases, with 13 bases left between them. This CDR3 region has 15 residues. CDR3 sequence (DNA): TGTGCCTGGAGAAATAAACGCGCTAGCACAGATACGCAGTATTTT. Translated: CAWRNKRASTDTQYF.

The CDR3 DNA reads as TGCGCCAGCAGCTTAACTGGGGGGTCCTACACCGGGGAGCTGTTTTTT. Its translation is CASSLTGGSYTGELFF. V is TRBV5-1 and J is TRBJ2-2, with D perhaps matching TRBD2 (6 bases). Germline CDR1 is SGHRS and CDR2 is YFSETQ. V dropped 2 bases and J dropped 3 bases, with 14 bases sitting between them. The CDR3 sequence is 16 residues long.